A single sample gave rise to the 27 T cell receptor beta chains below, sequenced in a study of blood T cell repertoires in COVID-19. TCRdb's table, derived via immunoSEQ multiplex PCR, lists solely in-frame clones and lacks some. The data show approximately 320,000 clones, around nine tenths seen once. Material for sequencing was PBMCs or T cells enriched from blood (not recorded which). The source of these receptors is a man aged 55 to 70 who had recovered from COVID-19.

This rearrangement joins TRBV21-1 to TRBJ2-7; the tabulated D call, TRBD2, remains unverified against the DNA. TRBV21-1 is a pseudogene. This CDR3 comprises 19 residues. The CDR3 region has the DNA TGTGCCAGCAGCAAAGTATTCGCGGCTAGCGGGAGTATTCTGTGGGAGCAGTACTTC. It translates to CASSKVFAASGSILWEQYF.

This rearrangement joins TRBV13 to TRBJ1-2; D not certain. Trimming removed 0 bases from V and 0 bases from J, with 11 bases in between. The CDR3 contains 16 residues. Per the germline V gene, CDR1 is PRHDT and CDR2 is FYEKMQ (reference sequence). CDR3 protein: CASSLGYLTANYGYTF. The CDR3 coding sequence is TGTGCCAGCAGCTTAGGTTATCTAACTGCTAACTATGGCTACACCTTC.

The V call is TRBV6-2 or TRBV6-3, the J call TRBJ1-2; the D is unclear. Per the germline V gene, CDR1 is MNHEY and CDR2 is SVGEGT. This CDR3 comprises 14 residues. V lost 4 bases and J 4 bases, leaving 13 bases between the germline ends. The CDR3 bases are TGTGCCAGCAGTTCGAATACACACGTCTATGGCTACACCTTC. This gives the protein CASSSNTHVYGYTF.

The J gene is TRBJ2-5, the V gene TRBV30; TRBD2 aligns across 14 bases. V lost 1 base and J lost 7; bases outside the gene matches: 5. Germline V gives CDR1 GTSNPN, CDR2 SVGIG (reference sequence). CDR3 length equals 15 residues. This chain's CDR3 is CAWSGTSGGRGTQYF. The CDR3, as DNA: TGTGCCTGGAGTGGGACTAGCGGGGGGAGGGGGACCCAGTACTTC.

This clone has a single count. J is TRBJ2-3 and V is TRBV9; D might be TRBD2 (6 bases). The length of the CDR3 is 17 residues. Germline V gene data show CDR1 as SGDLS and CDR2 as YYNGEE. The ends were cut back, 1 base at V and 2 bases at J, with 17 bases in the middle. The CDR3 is CASSVRRDWGYTDTQYF. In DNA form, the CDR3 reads TGTGCCAGCAGCGTAAGGAGGGATTGGGGATACACAGATACGCAGTATTTT.

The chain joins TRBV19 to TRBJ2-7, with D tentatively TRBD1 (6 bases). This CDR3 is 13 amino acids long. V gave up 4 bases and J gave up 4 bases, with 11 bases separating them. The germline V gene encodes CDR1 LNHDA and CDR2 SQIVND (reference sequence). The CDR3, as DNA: TGTGCCAGTAGTACGACAGGATCTTACGAGCAGTACTTC. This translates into CASSTTGSYEQYF.

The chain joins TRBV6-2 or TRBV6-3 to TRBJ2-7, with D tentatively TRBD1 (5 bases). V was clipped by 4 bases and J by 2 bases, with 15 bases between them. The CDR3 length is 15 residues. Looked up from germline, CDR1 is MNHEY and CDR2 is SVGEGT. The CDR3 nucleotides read TGTGCCAGCAGTTCCAGGGCCGAGAGGACCTACGAGCAGTACTTC. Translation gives CASSSRAERTYEQYF.

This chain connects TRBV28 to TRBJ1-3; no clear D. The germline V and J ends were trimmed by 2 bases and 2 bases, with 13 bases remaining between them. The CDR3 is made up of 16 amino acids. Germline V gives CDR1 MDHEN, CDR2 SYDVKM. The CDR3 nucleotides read TGTGCCAGCAGTTTAGGTTTACTCCGGGCTGGAAACACCATATATTTT. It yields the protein CASSLGLLRAGNTIYF.

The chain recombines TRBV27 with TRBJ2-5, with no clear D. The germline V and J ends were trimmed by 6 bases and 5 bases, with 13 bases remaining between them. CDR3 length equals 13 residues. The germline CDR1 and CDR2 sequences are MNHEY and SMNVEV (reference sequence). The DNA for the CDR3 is TGTGCCAGCAGCGCACTTCCCATTGAGACCCAGTACTTC. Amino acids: CASSALPIETQYF.

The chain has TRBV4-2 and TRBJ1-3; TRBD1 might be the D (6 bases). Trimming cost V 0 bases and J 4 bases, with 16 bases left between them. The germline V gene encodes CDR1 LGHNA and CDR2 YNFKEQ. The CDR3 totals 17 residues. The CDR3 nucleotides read TGTGCCAGCAGCCAAGAACTTTCGGGACATTCGGGAAACACCATATATTTT. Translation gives CASSQELSGHSGNTIYF.

Here the CDR3 reads CASSPITYEQYF. DNA for the CDR3: TGCGCCAGCAGTCCCATCACCTACGAGCAGTACTTC. The J gene is TRBJ2-7, the V gene TRBV10-2; D remains unclear. Per the germline V gene, CDR1 is WSHSY and CDR2 is SAAADI. V was shortened by 5 bases and J by 2 bases, with 7 bases between the two germline ends. CDR3 length equals 12 residues.

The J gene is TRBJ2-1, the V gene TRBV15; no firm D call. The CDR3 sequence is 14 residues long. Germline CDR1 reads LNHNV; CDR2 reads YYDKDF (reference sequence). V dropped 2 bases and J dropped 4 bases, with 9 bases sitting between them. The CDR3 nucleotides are TGTGCCACCAGCAGACCCTCACTATACAATGAGCAGTTCTTC. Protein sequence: CATSRPSLYNEQFF.

CDR3 in DNA: TGTGCCAGCAGTGTGCTTACTATGAACACTGAAGCTTTCTTT. Protein product: CASSVLTMNTEAFF. V gene TRBV2 combines with J gene TRBJ1-1; D uncertain. CDR3 length: 14 residues. Germline V gene lookup returns CDR1 SNHLY and CDR2 FYNNEI. Trimming shortened V by 4 bases and J by 0 bases, and 9 bases separated the two germline ends.

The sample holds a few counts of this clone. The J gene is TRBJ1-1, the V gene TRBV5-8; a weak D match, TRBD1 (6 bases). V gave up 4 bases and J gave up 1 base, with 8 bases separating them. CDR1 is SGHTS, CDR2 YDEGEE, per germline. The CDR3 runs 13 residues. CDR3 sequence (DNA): TGTGCCAGCAGCCGGACAGCGAACACTGAAGCTTTCTTT. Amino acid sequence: CASSRTANTEAFF. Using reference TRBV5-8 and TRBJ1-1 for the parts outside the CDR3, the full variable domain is EAGVTQSPTHLIKTRGQQATLRCSPISGHTSVYWYQQALGLGLQFLLWYDEGEERNRGNFPPRFSGRQFPNYSSELNVNALELEDSALYLCASSRTANTEAFFGQGTRLTVV.

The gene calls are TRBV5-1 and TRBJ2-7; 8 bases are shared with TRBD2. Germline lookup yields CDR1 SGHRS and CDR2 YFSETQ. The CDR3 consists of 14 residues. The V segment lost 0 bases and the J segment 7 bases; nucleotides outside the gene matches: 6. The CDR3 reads CASSLAAGGGEQYF. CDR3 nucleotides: TGCGCCAGCAGCTTGGCCGCGGGAGGCGGTGAGCAGTACTTC.

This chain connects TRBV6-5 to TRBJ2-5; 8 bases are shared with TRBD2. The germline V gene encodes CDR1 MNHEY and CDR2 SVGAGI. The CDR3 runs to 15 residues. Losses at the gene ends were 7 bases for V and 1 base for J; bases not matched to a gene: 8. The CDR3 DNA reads TGTGCCAGCACTGCGCTAGCGGGTGGCCAAGAGACCCAGTACTTC. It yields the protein CASTALAGGQETQYF.

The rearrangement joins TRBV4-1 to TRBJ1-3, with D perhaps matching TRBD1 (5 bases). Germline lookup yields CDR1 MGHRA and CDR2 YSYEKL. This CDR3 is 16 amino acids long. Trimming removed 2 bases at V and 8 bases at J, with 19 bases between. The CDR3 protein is CASSQKSAGPLDTIYF. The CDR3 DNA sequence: TGCGCCAGCAGCCAAAAGTCAGCAGGGCCCTTGGACACCATATATTTT.

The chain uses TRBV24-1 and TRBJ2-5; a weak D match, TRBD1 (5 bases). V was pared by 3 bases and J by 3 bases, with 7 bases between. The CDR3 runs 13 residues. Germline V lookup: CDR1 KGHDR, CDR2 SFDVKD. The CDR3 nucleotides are TGTGCCACCAGTGATGGCAGGGAAGAGACCCAGTACTTC. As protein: CATSDGREETQYF.

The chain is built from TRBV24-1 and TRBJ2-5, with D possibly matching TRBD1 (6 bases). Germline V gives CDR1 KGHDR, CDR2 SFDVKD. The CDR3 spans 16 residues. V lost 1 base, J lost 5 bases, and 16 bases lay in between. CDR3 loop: CATSDLGQGIEETQYF. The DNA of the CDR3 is TGTGCCACCAGTGATTTAGGTCAGGGGATAGAGGAGACCCAGTACTTC.

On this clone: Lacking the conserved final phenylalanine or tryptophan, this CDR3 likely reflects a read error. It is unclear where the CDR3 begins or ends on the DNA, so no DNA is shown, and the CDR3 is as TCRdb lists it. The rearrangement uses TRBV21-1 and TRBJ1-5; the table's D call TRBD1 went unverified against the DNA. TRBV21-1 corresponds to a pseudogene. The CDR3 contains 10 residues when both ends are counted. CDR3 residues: CASRQRQGTC.

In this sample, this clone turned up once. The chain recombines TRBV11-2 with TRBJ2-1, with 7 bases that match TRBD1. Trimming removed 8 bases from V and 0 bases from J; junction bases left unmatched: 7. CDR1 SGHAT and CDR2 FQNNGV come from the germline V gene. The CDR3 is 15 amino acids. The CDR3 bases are TGTGCCAGCCGAACACAGGGGAGCTCCTACAATGAGCAGTTCTTC. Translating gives CASRTQGSSYNEQFF.

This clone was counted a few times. The CDR3 reads CASSLYGRDDSPLHF. CDR3 in DNA: TGTGCCAGCAGTTTATATGGCAGGGATGATTCACCCCTCCACTTT. The chain has TRBV28 and TRBJ1-6; a possible D gene is TRBD1 (5 bases). The CDR3 extends over 15 amino acids. CDR1 and CDR2 (germline): MDHEN, SYDVKM. Trimming removed 1 base at V and 8 bases at J, with 12 bases between. The full variable domain, rest sourced from reference TRBV28 and TRBJ1-6, is DVKVTQSSRYLVKRTGEKVFLECVQDMDHENMFWYRQDPGLGLRLIYFSYDVKMKEKGDIPEGYSVSREKKERFSLILESASTNQTSMYLCASSLYGRDDSPLHFGNGTRLTVT.

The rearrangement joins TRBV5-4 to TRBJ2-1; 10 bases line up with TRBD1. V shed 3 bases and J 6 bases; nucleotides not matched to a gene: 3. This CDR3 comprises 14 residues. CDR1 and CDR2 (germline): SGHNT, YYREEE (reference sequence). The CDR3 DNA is TGTGCCAGCAGCTGGTGGGACAGGGGCAATGAGCAGTTCTTC. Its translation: CASSWWDRGNEQFF. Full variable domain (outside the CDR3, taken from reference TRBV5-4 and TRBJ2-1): ETGVTQSPTHLIKTRGQQVTLRCSSQSGHNTVSWYQQALGQGPQFIFQYYREEENGRGNFPPRFSGLQFPNYSSELNVNALELDDSALYLCASSWWDRGNEQFFGPGTRLTVL.

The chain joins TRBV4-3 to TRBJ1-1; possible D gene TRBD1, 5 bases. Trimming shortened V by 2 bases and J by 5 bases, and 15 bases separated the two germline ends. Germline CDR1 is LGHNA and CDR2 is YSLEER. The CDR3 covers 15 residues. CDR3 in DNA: TGCGCCAGCAGCCAACTCGGACGGGGGGGAACTGAAGCTTTCTTT. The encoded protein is CASSQLGRGGTEAFF.

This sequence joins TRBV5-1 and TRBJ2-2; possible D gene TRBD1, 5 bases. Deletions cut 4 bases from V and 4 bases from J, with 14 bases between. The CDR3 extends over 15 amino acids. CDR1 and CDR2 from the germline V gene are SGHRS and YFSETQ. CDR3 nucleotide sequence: TGCGCCAGCAGCCGCCACGGCGACAGCACCGGGGAGCTGTTTTTT. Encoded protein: CASSRHGDSTGELFF.

The chain's CDR3 is CASSDERGQETQYF. In DNA form, the CDR3 reads TGTGCCAGCAGCGACGAGCGGGGCCAAGAGACCCAGTACTTC. The chain links TRBV7-8 to TRBJ2-5; 7 nucleotides line up with TRBD2. Germline loops: CDR1 SGHVS, CDR2 FQNEAQ. V lost 5 bases and J lost 1; bases outside the gene matches: 4. The CDR3 consists of 14 residues.

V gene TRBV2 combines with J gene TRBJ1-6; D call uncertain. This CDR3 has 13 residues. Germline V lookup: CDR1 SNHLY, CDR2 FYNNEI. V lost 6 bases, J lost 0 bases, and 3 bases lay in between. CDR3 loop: CASRSSYNSPLHF. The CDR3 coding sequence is TGTGCCAGCAGGAGCTCCTATAATTCACCCCTCCACTTT.